This T cell receptor (beta chain) was sequenced for a study of blood T cell repertoires in COVID-19. This CDR3 has 15 amino acids. The assay was immunoSEQ multiplex PCR, and TCRdb's table has in-frame clones only and misses some. Here the sample spans about 72,000 clones, about nine tenths being singletons. The sequencing input was peripheral blood. This receptor was taken from a man between 65 and 85 years old with active or convalescent COVID-19. The J gene is TRBJ1-1, the V gene TRBV21-1; TRBD1, the D gene given by the table, was not confirmed from the DNA. TRBV21-1 is a listed pseudogene. The CDR3: CASSKSREGGTEAFF. The CDR3, as DNA: TGTGCCAGCAGCAAATCTAGGGAAGGGGGCACTGAAGCTTTCTTT.